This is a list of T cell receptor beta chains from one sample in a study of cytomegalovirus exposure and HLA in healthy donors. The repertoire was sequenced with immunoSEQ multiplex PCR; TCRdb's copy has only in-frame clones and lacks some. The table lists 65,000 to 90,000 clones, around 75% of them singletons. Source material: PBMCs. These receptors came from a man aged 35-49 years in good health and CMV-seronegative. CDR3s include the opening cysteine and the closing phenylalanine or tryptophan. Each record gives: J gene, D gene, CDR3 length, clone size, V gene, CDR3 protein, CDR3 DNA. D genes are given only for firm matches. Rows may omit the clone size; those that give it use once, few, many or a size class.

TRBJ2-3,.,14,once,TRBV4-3,CASTERVFTDTQYF,TGCGCCAGCACCGAGAGGGTGTTCACAGATACGCAGTATTTT
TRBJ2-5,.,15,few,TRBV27,CASSLGTSLVETQYF,TGTGCCAGCAGTCTAGGGACTTCCTTGGTGGAGACCCAGTACTTC
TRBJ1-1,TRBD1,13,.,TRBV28,CASLQGAHTEAFF,TGTGCCAGCTTACAGGGGGCACACACTGAAGCTTTCTTT
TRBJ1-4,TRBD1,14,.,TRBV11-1,CASSPETGDEKLFF,TGTGCCAGCAGCCCAGAGACAGGGGATGAAAAACTGTTTTTT
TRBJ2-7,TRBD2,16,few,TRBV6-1,CASSERGGGAFSEQYF,TGTGCCAGCAGTGAAAGGGGCGGGGGGGCCTTCAGCGAGCAGTACTTC
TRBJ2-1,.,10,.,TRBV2,CARGRNEQFF,TGTGCCAGGGGGAGGAATGAGCAGTTCTTC
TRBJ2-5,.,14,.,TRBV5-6,CASSLGAVRETQYF,TGTGCCAGCAGCTTGGGGGCTGTTCGAGAGACCCAGTACTTC
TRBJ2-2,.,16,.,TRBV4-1,CASSQNGQTMIGELFF,TGCGCCAGCAGCCAGAACGGACAGACAATGATCGGGGAGCTGTTTTTT
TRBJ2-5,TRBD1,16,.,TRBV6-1,CASSEEDRGRQETQYF,TGTGCCAGCAGTGAAGAGGACAGGGGGAGACAAGAGACCCAGTACTTC
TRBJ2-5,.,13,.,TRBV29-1,CSVEMAYQETQYF,TGCAGCGTTGAAATGGCCTACCAAGAGACCCAGTACTTC
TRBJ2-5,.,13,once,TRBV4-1,CASGRGGRETQYF,TGCGCCAGCGGGAGGGGGGGCCGTGAGACCCAGTACTTC
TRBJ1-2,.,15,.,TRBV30,CAWSANLRTPHGYTF,TGTGCCTGGAGCGCGAACCTCCGGACTCCCCATGGCTACACCTTC
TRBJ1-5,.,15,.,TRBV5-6,CASSSTGIGNQPQHF,TGTGCCAGCAGCTCCACAGGGATTGGGAATCAGCCCCAGCATTTT
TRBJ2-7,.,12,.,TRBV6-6,CASSYSGSEQYF,TGTGCCAGCAGTTACTCGGGCAGCGAGCAGTACTTC
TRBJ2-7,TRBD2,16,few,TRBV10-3,CAIQKGLAGGTYEQYF,TGTGCCATCCAAAAAGGGCTAGCGGGGGGGACCTACGAGCAGTACTTC
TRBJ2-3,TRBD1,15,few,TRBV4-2,CASSQGQGDTDTQYF,TGTGCCAGCAGCCAAGGACAGGGGGACACAGATACGCAGTATTTT
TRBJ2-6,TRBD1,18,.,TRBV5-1,CASSLSSRDRAGANVLTF,TGCGCCAGCAGCCTCTCGTCCCGGGACAGGGCTGGGGCCAACGTCCTGACTTTC
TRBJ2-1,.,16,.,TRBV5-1,CASSLGQLEAYNEQFF,TGCGCCAGCAGCCTAGGACAGCTCGAAGCCTACAATGAGCAGTTCTTC
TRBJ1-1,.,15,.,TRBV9,CASSVDGGLNTEAFF,TGTGCCAGCAGCGTAGACGGGGGATTGAACACTGAAGCTTTCTTT
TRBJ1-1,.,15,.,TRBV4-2,CASSQDLATNTEAFF,TGTGCCAGCAGCCAAGATCTAGCGACGAACACTGAAGCTTTCTTT
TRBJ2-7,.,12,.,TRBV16,CASSLSRVEQYF,TGTGCCAGCAGCTTGTCCAGGGTTGAGCAGTACTTC
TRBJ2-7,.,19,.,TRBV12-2,CASRSPGLAGAMRTYEQYF,TGTGCAAGTCGCTCACCGGGACTAGCGGGGGCCATGAGAACCTACGAGCAGTACTTC
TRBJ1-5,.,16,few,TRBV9,CASSVEPQGSQGPQHF,TGTGCCAGCAGCGTAGAGCCCCAGGGTTCGCAGGGGCCCCAGCATTTT
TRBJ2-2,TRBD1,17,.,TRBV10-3,CAIKPRSGTENTGELFF,TGTGCCATCAAGCCCAGATCCGGGACAGAGAACACCGGGGAGCTGTTTTTT
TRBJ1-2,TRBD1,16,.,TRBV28,CASSSDQGARHYGYTF,TGTGCCAGCAGTTCCGATCAGGGGGCGAGGCACTATGGCTACACCTTC
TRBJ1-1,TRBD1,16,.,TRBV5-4,CASSLGRGFVNTEAFF,TGTGCCAGCAGCTTGGGCAGGGGGTTTGTGAACACTGAAGCTTTCTTT
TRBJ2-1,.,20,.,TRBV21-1,CASSKGLGTAHRSSYNEQFF,TGTGCCAGCAGCAAAGGATTAGGAACAGCCCACAGGAGCTCCTACAATGAGCAGTTCTTC
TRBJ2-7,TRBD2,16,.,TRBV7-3,CASSLTEVAGGYEQYF,TGTGCCAGCAGCTTAACGGAGGTAGCGGGGGGGTACGAGCAGTACTTC
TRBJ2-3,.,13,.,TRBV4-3,CAGSQDEADTQYF,TGCGCCGGCAGCCAAGATGAAGCGGATACGCAGTATTTT
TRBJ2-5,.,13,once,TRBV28,CASSKDWQETQYF,TGTGCCAGCAGCAAAGACTGGCAAGAGACCCAGTACTTC
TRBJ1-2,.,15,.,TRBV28,CASSSPTSKNYGYTF,TGTGCCAGCAGTTCCCCCACGTCTAAAAACTATGGCTACACCTTC
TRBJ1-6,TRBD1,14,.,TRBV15,CATSGRDRNSPLHF,TGTGCCACCAGCGGCCGGGACAGGAATTCACCCCTCCACTTT
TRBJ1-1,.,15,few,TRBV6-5,CASRLPPGSNTEAFF,TGTGCCAGCAGGCTGCCCCCGGGGAGTAACACTGAAGCTTTCTTT
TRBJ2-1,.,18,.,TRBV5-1,CASSLGPEGARYYNEQFF,TGCGCCAGCAGCTTGGGCCCGGAGGGCGCACGATACTACAATGAGCAGTTCTTC
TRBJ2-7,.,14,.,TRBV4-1,CASSQALSSYEQYF,TGCGCCAGCAGCCAAGCCTTGAGCTCCTACGAGCAGTACTTC
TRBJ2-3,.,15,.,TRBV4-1,CASSQPSGSTDTQYF,TGCGCCAGCAGCCAACCTAGTGGTAGCACAGATACGCAGTATTTT
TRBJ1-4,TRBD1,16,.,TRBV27,CASSLLPGTGWEKLFF,TGTGCCAGCAGTCTCCTTCCCGGGACAGGGTGGGAAAAACTGTTTTTT
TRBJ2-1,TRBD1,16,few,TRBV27,CASRHQGDSRYNEQFF,TGTGCCAGCAGGCATCAGGGGGATTCGAGGTACAATGAGCAGTTCTTC
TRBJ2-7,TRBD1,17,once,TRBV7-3,CASSLIGGTDRANEQYF,TGTGCCAGCAGCTTAATCGGCGGGACGGACAGGGCCAACGAGCAGTACTTC
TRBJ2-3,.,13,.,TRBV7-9,CASAPGVLDTQYF,TGTGCCAGCGCTCCGGGGGTCTTAGATACGCAGTATTTT
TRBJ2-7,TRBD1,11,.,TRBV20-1,CSAPDRGGQYF,TGCAGTGCCCCGGACAGGGGAGGGCAGTACTTC